Only a few counts were recorded for the clone carrying this TCR beta chain. CDR1 and CDR2 (germline): LGHNA, YNFKEQ. V shed 0 bases and J shed 14 bases, with 14 bases lying between them. The CDR3 has 13 residues. In the study's own analysis: Amplified reference gene primers provided the basis for estimating nucleated cell counts. Method: immunoSEQ multiplex PCR; TCRdb's copy keeps in-frame clones and lacks some. Clone size and V and J calls were adopted from that table, with D and trimming inferred from the DNA. Of 240,000 or so clones listed, around 90% are singletons. This entry comes from a study of blood T cell repertoires in COVID-19. For the study at large: Material from acute and convalescent COVID-19 was sourced from the United States, Italy and Spain. Sources were T cells, B-cell-depleted T cells, or PBMCs; the material itself was cDNA or gDNA.

This TCR came from a woman aged 70-85 years with active or convalescent COVID-19. The sample comprised peripheral blood. V usage is TRBV4-2 and J usage is TRBJ2-1; D gene ambiguous. Written as DNA, the CDR3 is TGTGCCAGCAGCCAAGAAATACGAGGTGTTGAGTTCTTC. Translating it yields CASSQEIRGVEFF.